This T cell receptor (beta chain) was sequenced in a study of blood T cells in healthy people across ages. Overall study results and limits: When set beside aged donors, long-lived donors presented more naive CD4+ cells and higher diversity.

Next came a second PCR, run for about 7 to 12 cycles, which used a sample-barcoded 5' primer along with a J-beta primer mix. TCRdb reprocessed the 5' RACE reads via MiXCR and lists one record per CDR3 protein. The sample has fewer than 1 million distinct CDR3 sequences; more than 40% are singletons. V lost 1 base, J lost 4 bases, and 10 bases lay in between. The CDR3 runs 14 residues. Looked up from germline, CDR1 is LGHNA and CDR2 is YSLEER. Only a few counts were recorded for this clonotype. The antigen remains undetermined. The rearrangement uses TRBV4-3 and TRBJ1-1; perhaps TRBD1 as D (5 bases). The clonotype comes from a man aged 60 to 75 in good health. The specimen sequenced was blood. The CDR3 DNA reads TGCGCCAGCAGCCAAGTTCAGGGAGGCACTGAAGCTTTCTTT. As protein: CASSQVQGGTEAFF.